This TCR beta chain came from a study of blood T cell repertoires in COVID-19. The wider study: In each case, the material was cDNA or gDNA derived from T cells, B-cell-depleted T cells, or PBMCs.

Original processing methods: Quantification of nucleated cells was approximated via reference gene primer amplification. Generated by immunoSEQ multiplex PCR, the TCRdb table keeps only in-frame clones and is missing some. V and J calls and clone size are copied from that table; D and trimming were computed from the DNA. This sample has around 130,000 clones; over 75% occur once, and the top ten carry 4.5%. The sequenced sample was peripheral blood. The receptor's source is a woman between 70 and 85 years old with acute or convalescent COVID-19.

CDR3 region: CASTGREAEAFF. The CDR3 DNA sequence: TGTGCCAGCACGGGGAGGGAGGCTGAAGCTTTCTTT. The genes are TRBV9 and TRBJ1-1; no clear D gene. Per the germline V gene, CDR1 is SGDLS and CDR2 is YYNGEE. V was trimmed by 6 bases and J by 6 bases, leaving 12 bases between them. This CDR3 has 12 amino acids.